This T cell receptor beta chain came from a study of T-cell reconstitution after alpha-beta-depleted transplantation in children. V was shortened by 5 bases and J by 1 base, with 12 bases between the two germline ends. This CDR3 has 14 residues. Germline assignment: CDR1 DFQATT and CDR2 SNEGSKA (reference sequence). Preparation of the TCRbeta library used unique molecular identifiers. TCRdb analysed the PCR reads with MiXCR anew, one entry per CDR3 protein. The sample lists some 140,000 distinct CDR3 sequences, around 9.8% occurring once. General study findings and limits: Recipient T cells and thymic progenitors that survived were the source of the high TCRbeta diversity seen at day 60 in some patients.

This clonotype has just a few counts. Its cognate antigen is unknown. The V gene is TRBV20-1, the J gene TRBJ2-1, with TRBD2 as a possible D gene (7 bases). The sequence was obtained from a girl under three years old who had a stem cell transplant for combined immunodeficiency, so the T cells may come from the graft donor. The sequences come from PBMCs, mostly from graft donor cells, collected 180 days after TCRalphabeta/CD19-depleted stem cell transplant. The CDR3 sequence is CSAGRGASYNEQFF. CDR3 in DNA: TGCAGTGCTGGACGGGGGGCGTCCTACAATGAGCAGTTCTTC.